The T cell receptor (beta chain) described here comes from a study of cytomegalovirus exposure and HLA in healthy donors. The overall study: An earlier analysis found 120 million or so unique TCR beta sequences from about 179 million T cells.

Primers for the PCR totalled 60 Vbeta and 13 Jbeta. The repertoire was sequenced with immunoSEQ multiplex PCR; TCRdb's copy has only in-frame clones and lacks some. The table records some 110,000 clones, 76% of them present only once. Points from the study as a whole: Confirmation was obtained in vitro that a few CMV-associated chains are specific for CMV antigens.

Per germline, CDR1 SGDLS and CDR2 YYNGEE. The V gene end was trimmed by 1 base and the J gene end by 1 base; junction bases not matched to a gene: 10. The CDR3 is made up of 18 amino acids. Details on this clone: Its antigen is not known.

The chain uses TRBV9 and TRBJ2-1, with 8 nucleotides matching TRBD2. The sample consisted of PBMCs. The sequence derives from a man in his forties in good health and CMV-seropositive. The CDR3 sequence: CASSVRLTSAYSYNEQFF. The CDR3 nucleotides are TGTGCCAGCAGCGTACGACTGACTAGCGCCTATTCCTACAATGAGCAGTTCTTC.